This record looks at one T cell receptor (beta chain) sequence and its context. Its target is not known. The germline CDR1 and CDR2 sequences are KGHSH and LQKENI. The J segment lost 3 bases and the V segment lost 0 bases, leaving 6 bases of the junction unmatched. The CDR3 extends over 17 amino acids. Clinicians diagnosed patients from clinical symptoms, serum thyroxine and TRAb, thyroid ultrasound and orbital computed tomography. Amplification yielded TCR beta CDR3 regions, with RNA transcripts as the source. HTBI primers drove first-round RT-PCR of the TCR CDR3. Each CDR3 protein is one row after TCRdb ran MiXCR on the multiplex PCR reads. The sample shows approximately 380,000 distinct CDR3 sequences, under 20% of them seen only once. The data derive from a study of T cells in Graves' hyperthyroidism and ophthalmopathy. Study observations and caveats: Peripheral blood also featured most of the thyroid clonotypes expanded above 0.001.

The sequenced material came from blood. The receptor comes from a woman younger than 30 with Graves' hyperthyroidism. The J gene is TRBJ2-7, the V gene TRBV18; 12 bases line up with TRBD2. The DNA of the CDR3 is TGTGCCAGCTCACCACCGGGACTAGCGGGCAGTAACTACGAGCAGTACTTC. It specifies CASSPPGLAGSNYEQYF.